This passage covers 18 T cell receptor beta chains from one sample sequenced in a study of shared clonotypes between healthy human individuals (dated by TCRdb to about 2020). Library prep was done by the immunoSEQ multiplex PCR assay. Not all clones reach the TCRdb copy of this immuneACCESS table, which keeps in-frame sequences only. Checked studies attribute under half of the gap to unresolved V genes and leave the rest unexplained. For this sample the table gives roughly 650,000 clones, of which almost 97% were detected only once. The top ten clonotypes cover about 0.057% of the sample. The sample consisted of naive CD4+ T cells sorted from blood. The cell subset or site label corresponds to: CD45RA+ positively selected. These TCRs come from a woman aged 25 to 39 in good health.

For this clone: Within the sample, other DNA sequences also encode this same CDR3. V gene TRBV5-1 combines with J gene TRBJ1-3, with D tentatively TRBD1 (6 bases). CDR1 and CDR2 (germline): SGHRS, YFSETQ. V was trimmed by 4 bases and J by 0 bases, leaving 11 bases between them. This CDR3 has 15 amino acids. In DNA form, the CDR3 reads TGCGCCAGCAGCCCAACAGGGTACTCTGGAAACACCATATATTTT. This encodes CASSPTGYSGNTIYF.

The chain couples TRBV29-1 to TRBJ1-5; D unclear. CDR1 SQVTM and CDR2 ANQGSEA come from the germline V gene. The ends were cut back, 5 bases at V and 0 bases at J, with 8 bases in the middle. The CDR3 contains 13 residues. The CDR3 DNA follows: TGCAGCGTTTCAGCAGATAGCAATCAGCCCCAGCATTTT. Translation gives CSVSADSNQPQHF.

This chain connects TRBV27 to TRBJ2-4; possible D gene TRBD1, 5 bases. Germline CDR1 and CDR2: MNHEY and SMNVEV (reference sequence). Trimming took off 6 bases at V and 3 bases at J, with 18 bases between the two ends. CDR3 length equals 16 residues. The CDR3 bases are TGTGCCAGCAGGGCGGACAACCGGAAGGGCAAAAACATTCAGTACTTC. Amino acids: CASRADNRKGKNIQYF.

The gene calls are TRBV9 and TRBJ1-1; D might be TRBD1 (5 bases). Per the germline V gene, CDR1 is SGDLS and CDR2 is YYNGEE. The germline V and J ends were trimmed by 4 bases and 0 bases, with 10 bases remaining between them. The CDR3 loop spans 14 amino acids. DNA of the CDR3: TGTGCCAGCAGCACCCTCAGGGTGAACACTGAAGCTTTCTTT. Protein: CASSTLRVNTEAFF.

CDR3 nucleotide sequence: TGTGCCAGCAGCTTAGGACAGGAAACTATATCCTACGAGCAGTACTTC. Translating gives CASSLGQETISYEQYF. The chain carries TRBV5-4 and TRBJ2-7; 7 bases align to TRBD1. The ends lost 2 bases at V and 1 base at J; junction bases unmatched: 9. This CDR3 has 16 amino acids. CDR1 and CDR2 from the germline V gene are SGHNT and YYREEE (reference sequence).

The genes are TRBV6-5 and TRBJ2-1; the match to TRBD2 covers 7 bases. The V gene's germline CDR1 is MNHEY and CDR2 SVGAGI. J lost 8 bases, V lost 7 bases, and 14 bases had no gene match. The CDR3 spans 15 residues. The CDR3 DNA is TGTGCCAGCAAGCTAGGACTAGATTATTTGGATGAGCAGTTCTTC. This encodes CASKLGLDYLDEQFF.

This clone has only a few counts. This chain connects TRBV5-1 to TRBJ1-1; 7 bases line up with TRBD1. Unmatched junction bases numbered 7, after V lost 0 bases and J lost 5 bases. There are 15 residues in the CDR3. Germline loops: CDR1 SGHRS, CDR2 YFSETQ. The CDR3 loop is CASSLVGRGETEAFF. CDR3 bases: TGCGCCAGCAGCTTGGTCGGCAGGGGGGAGACTGAAGCTTTCTTT.

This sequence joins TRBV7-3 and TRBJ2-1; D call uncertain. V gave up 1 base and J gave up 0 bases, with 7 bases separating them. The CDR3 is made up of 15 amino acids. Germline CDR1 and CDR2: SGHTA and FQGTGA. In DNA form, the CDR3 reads TGTGCCAGCAGCTTAAAGTCACGCTCCTACAATGAGCAGTTCTTC. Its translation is CASSLKSRSYNEQFF.

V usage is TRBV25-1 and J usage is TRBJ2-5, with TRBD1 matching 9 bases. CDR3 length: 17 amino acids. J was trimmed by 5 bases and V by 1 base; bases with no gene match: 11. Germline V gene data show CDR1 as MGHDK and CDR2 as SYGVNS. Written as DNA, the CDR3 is TGTGCCAGCAGTGAATCCCTTTATATCGACAGGGGGGAGACCCAGTACTTC. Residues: CASSESLYIDRGETQYF.

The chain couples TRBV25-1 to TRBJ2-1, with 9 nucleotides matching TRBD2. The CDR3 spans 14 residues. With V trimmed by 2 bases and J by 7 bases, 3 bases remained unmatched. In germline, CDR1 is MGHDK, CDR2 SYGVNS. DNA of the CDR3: TGTGCCAGCAGTGAACTTAGCGGGAGAAATGAGCAGTTCTTC. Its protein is CASSELSGRNEQFF.

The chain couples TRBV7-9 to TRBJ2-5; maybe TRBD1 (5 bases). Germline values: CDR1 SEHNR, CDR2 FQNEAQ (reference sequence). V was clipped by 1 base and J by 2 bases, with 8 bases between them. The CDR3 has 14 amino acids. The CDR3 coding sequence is TGTGCCAGCAGCTTAGAACAGGTTCAAGAGACCCAGTACTTC. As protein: CASSLEQVQETQYF.

The CDR3 bases are TGTGCCAGTTCACGCTCTAGCGGGAGCTCCTACGAGCAGTACTTC. Protein sequence: CASSRSSGSSYEQYF. The chain is built from TRBV19 and TRBJ2-7; TRBD2 matches at 10 bases. Trimming at V came to 8 bases and at J to 0 bases, leaving 7 bases not matched to a gene. CDR3 length equals 15 residues. Germline V gene lookup returns CDR1 LNHDA and CDR2 SQIVND (reference sequence).

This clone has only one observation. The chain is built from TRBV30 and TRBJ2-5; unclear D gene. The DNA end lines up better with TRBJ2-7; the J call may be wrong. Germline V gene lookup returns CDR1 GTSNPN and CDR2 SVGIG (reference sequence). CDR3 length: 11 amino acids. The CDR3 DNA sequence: TGTGCCTGGAGTGTAAAAGGCGAGCAGTACTTC. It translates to CAWSVKGEQYF.

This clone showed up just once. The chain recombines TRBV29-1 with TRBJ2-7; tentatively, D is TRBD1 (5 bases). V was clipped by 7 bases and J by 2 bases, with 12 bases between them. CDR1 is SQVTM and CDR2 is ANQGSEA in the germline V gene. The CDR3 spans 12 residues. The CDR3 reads CSGKTETYEQYF. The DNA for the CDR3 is TGCAGCGGTAAGACAGAAACCTACGAGCAGTACTTC.

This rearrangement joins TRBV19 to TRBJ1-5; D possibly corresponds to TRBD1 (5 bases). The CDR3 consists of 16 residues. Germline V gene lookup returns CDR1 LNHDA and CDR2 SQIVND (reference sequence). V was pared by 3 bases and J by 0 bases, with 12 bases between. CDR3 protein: CASSIEWGYSNQPQHF. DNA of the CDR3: TGTGCCAGTAGTATTGAGTGGGGGTATAGCAATCAGCCCCAGCATTTT.

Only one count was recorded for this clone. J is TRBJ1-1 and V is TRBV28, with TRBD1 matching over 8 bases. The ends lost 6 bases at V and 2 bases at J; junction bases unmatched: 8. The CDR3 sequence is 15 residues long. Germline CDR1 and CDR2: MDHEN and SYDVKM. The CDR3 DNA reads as TGTGCCAGCAGCCTCACTCAGGGGGCAAACACTGAAGCTTTCTTT. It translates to CASSLTQGANTEAFF.

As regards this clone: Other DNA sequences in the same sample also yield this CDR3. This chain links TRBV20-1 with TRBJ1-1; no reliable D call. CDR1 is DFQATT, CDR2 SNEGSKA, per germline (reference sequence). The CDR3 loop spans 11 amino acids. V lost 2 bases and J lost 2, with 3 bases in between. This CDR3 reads CSARPNTEAFF. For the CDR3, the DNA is TGCAGTGCTAGACCTAACACTGAAGCTTTCTTT.

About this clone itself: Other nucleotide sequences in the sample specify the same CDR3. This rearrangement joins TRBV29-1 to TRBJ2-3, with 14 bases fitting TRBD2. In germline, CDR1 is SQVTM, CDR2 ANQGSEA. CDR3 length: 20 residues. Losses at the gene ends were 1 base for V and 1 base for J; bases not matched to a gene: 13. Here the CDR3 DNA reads TGCAGCGTTGAAGGGGGAAAGGGACTAGCGGGAGTCAGGGGCACAGATACGCAGTATTTT. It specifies CSVEGGKGLAGVRGTDTQYF.